This TCR beta chain was documented in a study of cytomegalovirus exposure and HLA in healthy donors. Whole-study results and caveats: A previous analysis found most TCR beta V segments productive roughly 87% or roughly 30% of the time. Owing to their indistinguishability, certain V segments, notably TRBV6-2 and TRBV6-3, were excluded.

PCR primers comprised 60 Vbeta and 13 Jbeta primers. Sequencing used immunoSEQ multiplex PCR; TCRdb keeps in-frame clones, though not all of them. The sample has about 150,000 clones, 80% to 90% seen once. In regard to this clone: No antigen is known for it.

The CDR3 runs to 17 residues. From germline, CDR1 is MDHEN and CDR2 SYDVKM. V was trimmed by 3 bases and J by 6 bases, leaving 21 bases between them. Sequencing used PBMCs. The clonotype comes from a girl under 18 in good health and CMV-seropositive. V is TRBV28 and J is TRBJ1-5, with D possibly being TRBD1 (6 bases). The CDR3 sequence is CASSFYPGHPSGQPQHF. CDR3 DNA: TGTGCCAGCAGTTTTTATCCGGGACATCCCAGTGGTCAGCCCCAGCATTTT.